A single sample gave rise to the 17 T cell receptor beta chains below, sequenced in a study of OX40 agonist ivuxolimab in advanced cancers. Some clones are missing from TCRdb's copy, which holds only in-frame ones; the method was immunoSEQ multiplex PCR. The sample holds tens of thousands of clones, about 91% seen once. This specimen was CD4+ or CD8+ T cells sorted from blood, taken in a trial of the OX40 agonist ivuxolimab. The receptor set was obtained from an adult with an advanced solid tumor such as melanoma, head and neck, liver or kidney cancer.

The chain is built from TRBV5-1 and TRBJ2-3; perhaps TRBD2 as D (6 bases). This CDR3 region has 15 residues. Germline V CDR1 and CDR2: SGHRS, YFSETQ. Trimming left V 0 bases short and J 1 base short, with 9 bases between. The CDR3 loop reads CASSLVPSGTDTQYF. In DNA form, the CDR3 reads TGCGCCAGCAGCTTGGTGCCTAGCGGCACAGATACGCAGTATTTT.

This rearrangement joins TRBV6-6 to TRBJ2-7; D is ambiguous. CDR1 is MNHNY, CDR2 SVGAGI, per germline (reference sequence). The CDR3 is 12 residues long. V gave up 6 bases and J gave up 6 bases, with 12 bases separating them. The CDR3 region has the DNA TGTGCCAGCAGCCAAGTCTGGGGCGAGCAGTACTTC. Translated: CASSQVWGEQYF.

The DNA for the CDR3 is TGCGCCAGCAGCCAAGATGGGGGAGAAGATACGCAGTATTTT. Its protein is CASSQDGGEDTQYF. This chain links TRBV4-1 with TRBJ2-3; D assignment may be TRBD1 or TRBD2 (5 bases each). Deletions cut 0 bases from V and 5 bases from J, with 9 bases between. The CDR3 contains 14 residues. Germline assignment: CDR1 MGHRA and CDR2 YSYEKL.

The gene calls are TRBV10-1 and TRBJ2-3; D gene uncertain. The V gene lost 4 bases and the J gene lost 0 bases, with 11 bases spanning the gap. CDR1 is WNHNN, CDR2 SYGVQD, per germline (reference sequence). The CDR3 contains 15 residues. CDR3 DNA sequence: TGCGCCAGCAGTGGTGGTCGTTCTAGCACAGATACGCAGTATTTT. This encodes CASSGGRSSTDTQYF.

The table lists this clone with many counts. The chain combines TRBV11-3 with TRBJ2-7; tentatively, D is TRBD2 (6 bases). The CDR3 length is 14 residues. CDR1 is SGHNT, CDR2 YENEEA, per germline. Trimming removed 7 bases from V and 2 bases from J, with 15 bases in between. CDR3 nucleotide sequence: TGTGCCAGCACCCAGACGGGGGAAGCCTACGAGCAGTACTTC. Its translation is CASTQTGEAYEQYF.

The chain uses TRBV9 and TRBJ2-7; possible D gene TRBD2, 5 bases. V dropped 3 bases and J dropped 1 base, with 8 bases sitting between them. Per germline, CDR1 SGDLS and CDR2 YYNGEE. There are 13 residues in the CDR3. The CDR3 nucleotides are TGTGCCAGCAGCGGACGGGGTTCCTACGAGCAGTACTTC. The encoded protein is CASSGRGSYEQYF.

The chain recombines TRBV27 with TRBJ2-1, with 8 bases matching TRBD2. Germline lookup yields CDR1 MNHEY and CDR2 SMNVEV (reference sequence). V lost 3 bases and J lost 6; bases outside the gene matches: 4. The CDR3 contains 14 residues. The CDR3 nucleotides read TGTGCCAGCAGTTTCGCGGCGGGAGGCAATGAGCAGTTCTTC. Translating it yields CASSFAAGGNEQFF.

The CDR3 DNA follows: TGTGCCAGCACCCCATCTCGGGCGGCTACCACCGGGGAGCTGTTTTTT. It encodes CASTPSRAATTGELFF. The V gene is TRBV5-5, the J gene TRBJ2-2, with D unresolved. The V gene's germline CDR1 is SGHKS and CDR2 YYEKEE (reference sequence). The length of the CDR3 is 16 residues. V was clipped by 6 bases and J by 4 bases, with 19 bases between them. The full variable domain, its missing parts supplied by reference TRBV5-5 and TRBJ2-2, is DAGVTQSPTHLIKTRGQQVTLRCSPISGHKSVSWYQQVLGQGPQFIFQYYEKEERGRGNFPDRFSARQFPNYSSELNVNALLLGDSALYLCASTPSRAATTGELFFGEGSRLTVL.

The V and J genes are TRBV7-2 and TRBJ2-1; 13 bases fit TRBD2. Germline trimming cut 2 bases from V and 4 bases from J; bases unmatched to any gene: 5. This CDR3 comprises 17 residues. Germline V gene data show CDR1 as SGHTA and CDR2 as FQGNSA. The CDR3, as DNA: TGTGCCAGCAGCTTAAACACGGGACTAGCGGGGTACAATGAGCAGTTCTTC. Amino acids: CASSLNTGLAGYNEQFF.

V gene TRBV6-6 combines with J gene TRBJ2-7; perhaps D is TRBD1 or TRBD2 (5 bases each). Germline V gene data show CDR1 as MNHNY and CDR2 as SVGAGI (reference sequence). Trimming took 0 bases from V and 2 from J, leaving 11 bases between them. This CDR3 spans 15 amino acids. The CDR3 nucleotides are TGTGCCAGCAGTTACTCGACGGGGACCACCTACGAGCAGTACTTC. It encodes CASSYSTGTTYEQYF.

V usage is TRBV27 and J usage is TRBJ2-1, with 12 bases identical to TRBD2. The trim removed 5 bases at V and 8 bases at J, leaving 10 bases unmatched. Germline-derived CDR1 and CDR2 are MNHEY and SMNVEV (reference sequence). CDR3 size: 16 residues. CDR3 amino acids: CASSRILAGGSYEQFF. Here the CDR3 DNA reads TGTGCCAGCAGTCGGATCCTAGCGGGAGGGAGCTATGAGCAGTTCTTC.

The chain combines TRBV9 with TRBJ2-1; 16 nucleotides align to TRBD2. Germline trimming cut 3 bases from V and 9 bases from J; bases unmatched to any gene: 3. The CDR3 is made up of 15 amino acids. Germline V CDR1 and CDR2: SGDLS, YYNGEE. The DNA for the CDR3 is TGTGCCAGCAGCGGCGGGACTAGCGGGAGGGTTGAGCAGTTCTTC. This codes for CASSGGTSGRVEQFF.

Comment on this clone: The junction and the germline gene differ at one end; a read error may be behind it. The J gene is TRBJ2-7, the V gene TRBV7-9, with D unresolved. Germline lookup yields CDR1 SEHNR and CDR2 FQNEAQ (reference sequence). The CDR3 runs to 13 residues. CDR3 loop: CAGSPHRTYEQYF. The DNA for the CDR3 is TGTGCCGGCAGCCCCCACCGGACCTACGAGCAGTACTTC.

Points on this clone: Other nucleotide sequences from this sample produce the same CDR3. This sequence joins TRBV4-3 and TRBJ2-5, with 7 bases that match TRBD2. This CDR3 has 15 amino acids. J was trimmed by 3 bases and V by 0 bases; bases with no gene match: 4. Germline V gene data show CDR1 as LGHNA and CDR2 as YSLEER. The CDR3 protein is CASSQDGAGEETQYF. CDR3 nucleotides: TGCGCCAGCAGCCAAGATGGGGCGGGAGAAGAGACCCAGTACTTC.

This rearrangement joins TRBV19 to TRBJ1-2; a weak D match, TRBD1 (5 bases). Germline V gives CDR1 LNHDA, CDR2 SQIVND (reference sequence). The CDR3 sequence is 11 residues long. Here the CDR3 DNA reads TGTGGGACAACCGGGAGCTATGGCTACACCTTC. Translated: CGTTGSYGYTF.

This clone appeared once. The CDR3 DNA follows: TGTGCCAGCAGCTTAGCCTCCGGGGACCCTACTATCGAGCAGTACTTC. Amino acids: CASSLASGDPTIEQYF. The rearrangement links TRBV7-6 to TRBJ2-7; D assignment may be TRBD1 or TRBD2 (5 bases each). V lost 0 bases, J lost 6 bases, and 18 bases lay in between. Looked up from germline, CDR1 is SGHVS and CDR2 is FNYEAQ. The CDR3 loop spans 16 amino acids.

CDR3 DNA: TGCAGCGTTGAAGGGGTCACCGGGGAGCTGTTTTTT. Its translation is CSVEGVTGELFF. The V call is TRBV29-1, the J call TRBJ2-2; D not resolved. The CDR3 sequence is 12 residues long. Trimming removed 1 base from V and 4 bases from J, with 4 bases in between. In germline, CDR1 is SQVTM, CDR2 ANQGSEA.